A single sample gave rise to the 19 T cell receptor beta chains below, sequenced in a study of PD-L1 blockade in urothelial cancer (dated by TCRdb to 2017 to 2019). Libraries came from the immunoSEQ multiplex PCR assay. In TCRdb, the immuneACCESS table is reduced to in-frame sequences with V and J assigned. These tables do not hold every clone; where another copy was compared, an unresolved V gene accounts for under half, and the others remain unexplained. This sample comprises just under 65,000 clones, around four fifths of them detected only once. Around 1.5% of the sample rests with the top ten. The meaning of the sample's time point label: pretreatment peripheral blood. The input for sequencing was PBMCs, taken around atezolizumab (anti-PD-L1) treatment. The source of these receptors is a man between 65 and 85 years old with urothelial cancer.

The chain carries TRBV4-2 and TRBJ1-4; 9 nucleotides align to TRBD1. Trimming removed 1 base from V and 7 bases from J; junction bases left unmatched: 7. This CDR3 has 16 amino acids. The germline V gene encodes CDR1 LGHNA and CDR2 YNFKEQ. The CDR3 spells CASSQGQTGGGEKLFF. Here the CDR3 DNA reads TGTGCCAGCAGCCAAGGGCAGACAGGGGGTGGTGAAAAACTGTTTTTT.

This clone was detected only a few times. This chain connects TRBV5-1 to TRBJ1-2, with TRBD1 identical over 7 bases. CDR3 length equals 13 residues. The germline CDR1 and CDR2 sequences are SGHRS and YFSETQ. V shed 3 bases and J 9 bases; nucleotides not matched to a gene: 8. In DNA form, the CDR3 reads TGCGCCAGCAGCTCGGAAGGACAGGAAAGCTACACCTTC. It yields the protein CASSSEGQESYTF.

The V and J genes are TRBV4-3 and TRBJ2-7; 14 nucleotides line up with TRBD2. V shed 6 bases and J 4 bases; nucleotides not matched to a gene: 5. Germline assignment: CDR1 LGHNA and CDR2 YSLEER. There are 15 residues in the CDR3. The CDR3 reads CASSRLAGGEYEQYF. CDR3 bases: TGCGCCAGCAGTCGACTAGCGGGAGGGGAGTACGAGCAGTACTTC.

CDR3: CASSLKGTGIHEKLFF. DNA for the CDR3: TGTGCCAGCAGTCTCAAGGGGACAGGGATCCATGAAAAACTGTTTTTT. The rearrangement links TRBV28 to TRBJ1-4; 9 bases fit TRBD1. Trimming at V came to 5 bases and at J to 6 bases, leaving 10 bases not matched to a gene. Germline loops: CDR1 MDHEN, CDR2 SYDVKM. The CDR3 has 16 amino acids.

The chain has TRBV2 and TRBJ2-7; D possibly corresponds to TRBD2 (5 bases). The V gene's germline CDR1 is SNHLY and CDR2 FYNNEI. Trimming removed 8 bases from V and 3 bases from J, with 14 bases in between. The CDR3 is made up of 13 amino acids. The CDR3 DNA reads as TGTGCCAGCTGCAGAGGGTTCGGCTACGAGCAGTACTTC. Residues: CASCRGFGYEQYF.

The V gene is TRBV7-2, the J gene TRBJ1-5; possible D gene TRBD1, 5 bases. Trimming removed 5 bases at V and 3 bases at J, with 14 bases between. Per germline, CDR1 SGHTA and CDR2 FQGNSA. The CDR3 has 15 amino acids. The CDR3 bases are TGTGCCAGCAGCCTCACGGGAGGGGCCAATCAGCCCCAGCATTTT. Translating gives CASSLTGGANQPQHF.

The chain recombines TRBV11-2 with TRBJ2-7, with TRBD2 identical over 11 bases. The CDR3 runs to 16 residues. Germline assignment: CDR1 SGHAT and CDR2 FQNNGV. Losses at the gene ends were 1 base for V and 2 bases for J; bases not matched to a gene: 4. CDR3 DNA: TGTGCCAGCAGCTTAGCGGTACTAGCGGGGGCCTACGAGCAGTACTTC. Protein product: CASSLAVLAGAYEQYF.

The chain couples TRBV19 to TRBJ1-2, with no clear D. CDR1 LNHDA and CDR2 SQIVND come from the germline V gene (reference sequence). The CDR3 totals 12 residues. V dropped 2 bases and J dropped 8 bases, with 9 bases sitting between them. In nucleotides, the CDR3 is TGTGCCAGTAGTATAAACTCCAAAGGCTACACCTTC. Protein: CASSINSKGYTF.

V usage is TRBV10-3 and J usage is TRBJ2-1; 11 nucleotides agree with TRBD2. Per germline, CDR1 ENHRY and CDR2 SYGVKD. The J segment lost 7 bases and the V segment lost 2 bases, leaving 4 bases of the junction unmatched. CDR3 length: 15 residues. CDR3 region: CAISETSGSMNEQFF. The DNA of the CDR3 is TGTGCCATCAGTGAGACTAGCGGGAGTATGAATGAGCAGTTCTTC.

V is TRBV15 and J is TRBJ1-1, with D possibly TRBD1 on 5 matching bases. CDR3 length: 16 residues. The germline CDR1 and CDR2 sequences are LNHNV and YYDKDF (reference sequence). Trimming shortened V by 0 bases and J by 6 bases, and 17 bases separated the two germline ends. CDR3 DNA: TGTGCCACCAGCAGAGATATCGGAAGGGGTCGAGCTGAAGCTTTCTTT. Translating it yields CATSRDIGRGRAEAFF. The full variable domain, its missing parts supplied by reference TRBV15 and TRBJ1-1, is DAMVIQNPRYQVTQFGKPVTLSCSQTLNHNVMYWYQQKSSQAPKLLFHYYDKDFNNEADTPDNFQSRRPNTSFCFLDIRSPGLGDTAMYLCATSRDIGRGRAEAFFGQGTRLTVV.

V is TRBV5-8 and J is TRBJ2-3, with D possibly being TRBD1 (6 bases). This CDR3 has 13 amino acids. Trimming pared 0 bases from V and 12 bases from J, leaving 14 bases between. From germline, CDR1 is SGHTS and CDR2 YDEGEE. The CDR3 spells CASSLVPGEDQYF. CDR3 DNA: TGTGCCAGCAGCTTGGTACCAGGGGAAGACCAGTATTTT.

The genes are TRBV18 and TRBJ1-2; D call uncertain. CDR1 and CDR2 (germline): KGHSH, LQKENI. V lost 1 base to trimming and J lost 1 base, with 7 bases between them. The CDR3 loop spans 14 amino acids. The DNA for the CDR3 is TGTGCCAGCTCACCACAGCATCTTAACTATGGCTACACCTTC. Its translation is CASSPQHLNYGYTF.

This clone was observed a single time. The rearrangement uses TRBV7-6 and TRBJ2-1, with 10 bases identical to TRBD2. The CDR3 consists of 18 residues. Germline V gene lookup returns CDR1 SGHVS and CDR2 FNYEAQ. J gave up 0 bases and V 2 bases, and 7 bases lay outside the gene matches. The CDR3 here is CASSLTSSGRSSYNEQFF. The DNA of the CDR3 is TGTGCCAGCAGCTTAACGTCTAGCGGGAGAAGCTCCTACAATGAGCAGTTCTTC.

This clone was observed at least ten times. The V gene is TRBV5-6, the J gene TRBJ2-1; 9 bases are shared with TRBD2. CDR1 is SGHDT and CDR2 is YYEEEE in the germline V gene. The CDR3 totals 13 residues. Trimming removed 5 bases from V and 8 bases from J; junction bases left unmatched: 5. Here the CDR3 reads CASSPAGGYEQFF. The CDR3 nucleotides read TGTGCCAGCAGTCCGGCGGGGGGGTATGAGCAGTTCTTC.

This chain links TRBV21-1 with TRBJ1-4; the table's D call of TRBD1 was not tested on the DNA. TRBV21-1 is a pseudogene locus. There are 15 residues in the CDR3. The CDR3 sequence is CASSKRGSTNEKLFF. CDR3 sequence (DNA): TGTGCCAGCAGCAAAAGGGGTTCAACTAATGAAAAACTGTTTTTT.

This clone was observed a single time. The chain carries TRBV7-9 and TRBJ2-7, with D unresolved. This CDR3 region has 12 residues. Germline V gene sequence: CDR1 SEHNR, CDR2 FQNEAQ (reference sequence). The germline V and J ends were trimmed by 2 bases and 6 bases, with 8 bases remaining between them. In nucleotides, the CDR3 is TGTGCCAGCAGCTTATATCCCCTCGAGCAGTACTTC. This codes for CASSLYPLEQYF.

The V call is TRBV11-2, the J call TRBJ2-7; 10 bases fit TRBD1. CDR1 and CDR2 (germline): SGHAT, FQNNGV. The V segment lost 1 base and the J segment 3 bases; nucleotides outside the gene matches: 9. CDR3 length equals 17 residues. The CDR3: CASSLGGGTGESYEQYF. The CDR3 DNA follows: TGTGCCAGCAGCTTAGGTGGTGGGACAGGGGAGAGCTACGAGCAGTACTTC.

The J gene is TRBJ2-7, the V gene TRBV7-9, with D perhaps TRBD2 (5 bases). This CDR3 has 18 amino acids. The ends were cut back, 4 bases at V and 1 base at J, with 23 bases in the middle. The V gene's germline CDR1 is SEHNR and CDR2 FQNEAQ (reference sequence). CDR3 sequence: CASSSQPSWAGDSYEQYF. CDR3 in DNA: TGTGCCAGCAGCTCCCAACCGTCGTGGGCCGGGGATTCCTACGAGCAGTACTTC.

The genes are TRBV7-8 and TRBJ1-5, with D unresolved. V lost 3 bases, J lost 6 bases, and 15 bases lay in between. Germline CDR1 SGHVS, CDR2 FQNEAQ. This CDR3 comprises 15 residues. The CDR3 spells CASSLVRVTGQPQHF. CDR3 coding DNA: TGTGCCAGCAGCTTGGTTCGGGTTACGGGTCAGCCCCAGCATTTT.